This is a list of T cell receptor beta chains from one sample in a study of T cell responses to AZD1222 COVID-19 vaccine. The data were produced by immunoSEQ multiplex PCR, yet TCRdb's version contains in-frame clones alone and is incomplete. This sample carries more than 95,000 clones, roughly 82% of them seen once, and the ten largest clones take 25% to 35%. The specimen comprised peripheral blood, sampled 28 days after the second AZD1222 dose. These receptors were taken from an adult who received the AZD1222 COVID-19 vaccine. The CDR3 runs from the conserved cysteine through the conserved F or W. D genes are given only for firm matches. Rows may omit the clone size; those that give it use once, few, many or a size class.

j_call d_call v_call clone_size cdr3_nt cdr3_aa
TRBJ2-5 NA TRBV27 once TGTGCCAGCCGGAAAGCTAGTGTGGTAAGAGAGACCCAGTACTTC CASRKASVVRETQYF
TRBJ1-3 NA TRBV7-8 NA TGTGCCAGCAGCCTCCGGGACCAGTCAAACACCATATATTTT CASSLRDQSNTIYF
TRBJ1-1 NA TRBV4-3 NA TGCGCCAGCAGCCAAGAAGGCGGGCGGAGCACTGAAGCTTTCTTT CASSQEGGRSTEAFF
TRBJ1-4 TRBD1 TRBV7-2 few TGTGCCAGCAGCATACGCCAAACGGACAGGGCAACTAATGAAAAACTGTTTTTT CASSIRQTDRATNEKLFF
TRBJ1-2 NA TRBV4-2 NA TGTGCCAGCAGCCAAGAAGGGTTCTTTTCCAATGGCTACACCTTC CASSQEGFFSNGYTF
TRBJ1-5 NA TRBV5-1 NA TGCGCCAGCAGCGCAGGGACGGGCAATCAGCCCCAGCATTTT CASSAGTGNQPQHF
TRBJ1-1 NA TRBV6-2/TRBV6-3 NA TGTGCCAGCAGTCGAGGACAGACTGAAGCTTTCTTT CASSRGQTEAFF
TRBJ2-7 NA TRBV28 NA TGTGCCAGCACCTTAGACAGTAAAGATTCCTACGAGCAGTACTTC CASTLDSKDSYEQYF
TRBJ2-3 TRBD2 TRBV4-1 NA TGCGCCAGCGCGAGCACGGGGGGGCGGATGGATACGCAGTATTTT CASASTGGRMDTQYF
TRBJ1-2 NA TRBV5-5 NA TGTGCCAGCAGCGCAGAACAGACCACTAACTATGGCTACACCTTC CASSAEQTTNYGYTF
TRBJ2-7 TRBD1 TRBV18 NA TGTGCCAGCTCACCAATACAGGGGTTTTCCTACGAGCAGTACTTC CASSPIQGFSYEQYF
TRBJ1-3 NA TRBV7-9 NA TGTGCCAGCAGCTTAGACAGGGCTGGAAACACCATATATTTT CASSLDRAGNTIYF
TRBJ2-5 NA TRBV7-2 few TGTGCCAGCAGCCTACGGTGGGGCCAAGAGACCCAGTACTTC CASSLRWGQETQYF
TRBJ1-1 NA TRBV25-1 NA TGTGCCAGCAGCCTACCGGGCGACTCCTTCACTGAAGCTTTCTTT CASSLPGDSFTEAFF
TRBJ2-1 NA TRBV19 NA TGTGCCAGTAGTATCGTCGGCAGGGGAGGCTACAATGAGCAGTTCTTC CASSIVGRGGYNEQFF
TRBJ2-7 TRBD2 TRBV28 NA TGTGCCAGCAGTTATCTGACTAGCGGTGACTACGAGCAGTACTTC CASSYLTSGDYEQYF
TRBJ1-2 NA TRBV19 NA TGTGCCAGTATCCGGGACAAGAGGGATAACTATGGCTACACCTTC CASIRDKRDNYGYTF
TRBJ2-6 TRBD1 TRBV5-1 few TGCGCCAGTACCACAGGGGGCTCTGGGGCCAACGTCCTGACTTTC CASTTGGSGANVLTF
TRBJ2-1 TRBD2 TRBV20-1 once TGCAGTGCTAGTGGACTAGCGGGGGGTAGGGGTAATGAGCAGTTCTTC CSASGLAGGRGNEQFF
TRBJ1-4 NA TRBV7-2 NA TGTGCCAGCAGCTTCTCGGGACCGCCGAAAACGGAACTGTTTTTT CASSFSGPPKTELFF
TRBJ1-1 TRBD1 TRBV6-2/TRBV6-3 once TGTGCCAGCAGTTACGGGACAGGGACTGAAGCTTTCTTT CASSYGTGTEAFF
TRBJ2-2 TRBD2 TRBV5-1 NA TGCGCCAGCAGGCATAGCGGGGGGGACACCGGGGAGCTGTTTTTT CASRHSGGDTGELFF
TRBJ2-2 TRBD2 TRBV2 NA TGTGCCAGGGGAGGGAGTAAGGCCGGGGAGCTGTTTTTT CARGGSKAGELFF
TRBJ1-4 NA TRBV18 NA TGTGCCAGCTCCCCGCGTGAGAGCCGGGGGGTTCGCGCGGAAAAACTGTTTTTT CASSPRESRGVRAEKLFF
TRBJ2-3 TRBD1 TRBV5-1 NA TGCGCCAGCAGCTTTGGTCGGGACAGGCTCACAGATACGCAGTATTTT CASSFGRDRLTDTQYF
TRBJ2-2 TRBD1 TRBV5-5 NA TGTGCCAGCAGCTTGGGCAGGGGGCAGGGCGGGGAGCTGTTTTTT CASSLGRGQGGELFF
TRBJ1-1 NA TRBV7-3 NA TGTGCCAGCAGCTTAACAGAGAACACTGAAGCTTTCTTT CASSLTENTEAFF
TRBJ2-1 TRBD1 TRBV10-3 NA TGTGCCACTTTAGGGGGCAGCTACAATGAGCAGTTCTTC CATLGGSYNEQFF
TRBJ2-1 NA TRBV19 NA TGTGCCAGTAGTATAGGCCCAGGATACAACTACAATGAGCAGTTCTTC CASSIGPGYNYNEQFF
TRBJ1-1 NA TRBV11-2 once TGTGCCAGCAGCTTAGATGGATTCACTGAAGCTTTCTTT CASSLDGFTEAFF
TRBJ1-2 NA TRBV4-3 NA TGCGCCAGCAGCCCGGTGGCCGGGGGCAAACGTGGCTACACCTTC CASSPVAGGKRGYTF
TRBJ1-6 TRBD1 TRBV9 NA TGTGCCAGCAGCGTAGGGGAGGGGGCCAATTCACCCCTCCACTTT CASSVGEGANSPLHF
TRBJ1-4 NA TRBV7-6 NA TGTGCCAGCAGCTTGGCGGAGGAGGGGAGGGAAAAACTGTTTTTT CASSLAEEGREKLFF
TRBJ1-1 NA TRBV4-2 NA TGTGCCAGCAGCCAAGATAAGGGGCGGAACACTGAAGCTTTCTTT CASSQDKGRNTEAFF
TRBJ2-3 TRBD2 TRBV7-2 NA TGTGCCAGCAGCTTATACCTAGCGGGGGTCACAGATACGCAGTATTTT CASSLYLAGVTDTQYF
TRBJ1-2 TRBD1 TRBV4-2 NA TGTGCCAGCAGGCCCGAAAGGACAGGGGGTGCCTATGGCTACACCTTC CASRPERTGGAYGYTF
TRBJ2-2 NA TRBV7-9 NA TGTGCCAGCAGCTTAGTTTGGGACACCGGGGAGCTGTTTTTT CASSLVWDTGELFF
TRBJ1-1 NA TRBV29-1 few TGCAGCGTTGAACCTATGAACACTGAAGCTTTCTTT CSVEPMNTEAFF
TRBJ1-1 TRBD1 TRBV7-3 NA TGTGCCAGCAGCTTACGGGGACAGGCCCCGGGCACTGAAGCTTTCTTT CASSLRGQAPGTEAFF
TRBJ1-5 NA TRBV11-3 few TGTGCCAGCAGCTTAGGCCACCACCGGGACATCTCATTGGATCAGCCCCAGCATTTT CASSLGHHRDISLDQPQHF
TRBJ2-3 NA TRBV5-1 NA TGCGCCAGCAGCCCTTTGGTGACCACAGATACGCAGTATTTT CASSPLVTTDTQYF
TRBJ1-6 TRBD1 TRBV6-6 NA TGTGCCAGCAGTCTGGGGATAGGACAGGGGGCTTTGGATTCACCCCTCCACTTT CASSLGIGQGALDSPLHF
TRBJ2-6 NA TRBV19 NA TGTGCCAGTAGTATGAGTTCTGGGGCCAACGTCCTGACTTTC CASSMSSGANVLTF
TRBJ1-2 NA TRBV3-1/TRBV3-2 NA TGTGCCAGCAGCCTAATCTTTGGCGGTGGCTACACCTTC CASSLIFGGGYTF
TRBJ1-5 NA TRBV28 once TGTGCCAGCAGCCCGACCGGGACAAACAATCAGCCCCAGCATTTT CASSPTGTNNQPQHF